This T cell receptor (beta chain) was captured in a study of shared clonotypes between healthy human individuals. Study-level information: Sampling drew on donors who were a couple of women and three men aged 18 to 49. Study-wide points: Even with large depth, rarefaction showed that sorted-subset sequencing was incomplete.

Clones were sequenced by immunoSEQ multiplex PCR, and TCRdb holds only the in-frame ones, with some missing. Among about 820,000 clones listed, around 93% were seen once. On this clone itself: Its antigen remains unknown. This CDR3 is also generated by other DNA sequences in the sample.

CDR3 length equals 15 residues. Trimming took 0 bases from V and 5 from J; bases not matched to a gene: 2. Germline CDR1 is MNHEY and CDR2 is SVGAGI. Positively selected for CCR7, the CD45RO-negative cells used as naive CD8 cells excluded terminally differentiated effector memory CD45RA+ cells. The receptor comes from a man younger than 40 in good health. The sample comprised naive CD8+ T cells sorted from blood. This sequence joins TRBV6-5 and TRBJ2-1, with TRBD2 identical over 9 bases. The CDR3 DNA is TGTGCCAGCAGTTACTCGACTAGCGGAAACAATGAGCAGTTCTTC. Translated: CASSYSTSGNNEQFF.